This T cell receptor beta chain was identified during a study of blood T cell repertoires in COVID-19. Overall study: Collection of acute and convalescent COVID-19 samples took place in the United States, Italy and Spain. The analysed material was cDNA or gDNA that came from T cells, B-cell-depleted T cells, or PBMCs.

The Seattle patients joined while their infection was active and were tracked longitudinally afterward. Per the original methods: Scientists estimated how many nucleated cells there were by amplifying reference gene primers. The protocol was immunoSEQ multiplex PCR, while the TCRdb copy is restricted to in-frame clones and leaves out a portion. V and J calls and clone size are as listed in that table; D and trimming were resolved from the DNA. The sample contains about 300,000 clones, under 90% of which appear only once. The sequenced material came from peripheral blood. The source of this sequence is a woman aged 30 to 39 with COVID-19, enrolled during active disease.

CDR3 nucleotide sequence: TGTGCCAGCAGTCCCTTCGGAAACACCATATATTTT. Translating gives CASSPFGNTIYF. The rearrangement uses TRBV6-5 and TRBJ1-3; D is ambiguous. V gave up 5 bases and J gave up 4 bases, with 6 bases separating them. Germline V gene lookup returns CDR1 MNHEY and CDR2 SVGAGI. This CDR3 has 12 amino acids.